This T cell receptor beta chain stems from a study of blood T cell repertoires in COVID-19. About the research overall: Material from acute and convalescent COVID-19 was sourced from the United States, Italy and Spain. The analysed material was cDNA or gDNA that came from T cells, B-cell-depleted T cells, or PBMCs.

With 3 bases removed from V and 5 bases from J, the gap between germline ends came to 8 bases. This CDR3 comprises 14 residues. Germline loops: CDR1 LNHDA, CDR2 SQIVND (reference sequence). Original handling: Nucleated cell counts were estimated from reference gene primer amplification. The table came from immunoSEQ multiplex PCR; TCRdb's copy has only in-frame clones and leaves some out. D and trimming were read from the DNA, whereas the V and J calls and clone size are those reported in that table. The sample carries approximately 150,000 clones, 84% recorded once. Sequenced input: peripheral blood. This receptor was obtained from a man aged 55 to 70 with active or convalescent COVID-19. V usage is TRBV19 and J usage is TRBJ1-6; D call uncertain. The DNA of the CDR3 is TGTGCCAGTAGTATGAGGGAAGATAATTCACCCCTCCACTTT. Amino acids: CASSMREDNSPLHF.